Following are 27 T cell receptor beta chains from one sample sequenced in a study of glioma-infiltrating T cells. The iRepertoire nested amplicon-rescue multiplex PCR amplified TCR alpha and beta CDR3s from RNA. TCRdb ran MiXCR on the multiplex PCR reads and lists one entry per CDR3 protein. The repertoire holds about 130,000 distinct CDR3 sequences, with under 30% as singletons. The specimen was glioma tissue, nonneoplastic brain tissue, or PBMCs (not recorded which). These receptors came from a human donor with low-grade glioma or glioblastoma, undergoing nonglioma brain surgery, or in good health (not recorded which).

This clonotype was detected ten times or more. The CDR3 DNA sequence: TGTGCCAGCAGTTGGGGGGGGCCCACAGATACGCAGTATTTT. Amino acids: CASSWGGPTDTQYF. The chain couples TRBV27 to TRBJ2-3; tentative D call: TRBD2 (7 bases). Germline V CDR1 and CDR2: MNHEY, SMNVEV (reference sequence). Trimming removed 4 bases at V and 2 bases at J, with 10 bases between. The CDR3 has 14 residues.

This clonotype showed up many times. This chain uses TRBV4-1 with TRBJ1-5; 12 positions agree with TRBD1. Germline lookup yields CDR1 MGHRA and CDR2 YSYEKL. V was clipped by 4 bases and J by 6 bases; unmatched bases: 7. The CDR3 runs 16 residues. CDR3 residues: CASSPPGQGAIQPQHF. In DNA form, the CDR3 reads TGCGCCAGCAGCCCACCGGGACAGGGGGCCATTCAGCCCCAGCATTTT.

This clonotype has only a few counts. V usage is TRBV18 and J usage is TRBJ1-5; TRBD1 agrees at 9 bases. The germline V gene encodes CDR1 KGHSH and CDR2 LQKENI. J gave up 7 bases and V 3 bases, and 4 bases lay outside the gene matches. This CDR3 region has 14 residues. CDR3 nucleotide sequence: TGTGCCAGCTCACCGGGACAGGGAATCCAGCCCCAGCATTTT. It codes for CASSPGQGIQPQHF.

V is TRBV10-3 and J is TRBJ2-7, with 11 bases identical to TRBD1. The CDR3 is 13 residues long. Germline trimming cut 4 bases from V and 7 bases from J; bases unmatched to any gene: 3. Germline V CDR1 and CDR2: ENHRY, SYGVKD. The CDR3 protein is CAISGGQGGEQYV. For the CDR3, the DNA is TGTGCCATCAGTGGGGGACAGGGGGGAGAGCAGTACGTC.

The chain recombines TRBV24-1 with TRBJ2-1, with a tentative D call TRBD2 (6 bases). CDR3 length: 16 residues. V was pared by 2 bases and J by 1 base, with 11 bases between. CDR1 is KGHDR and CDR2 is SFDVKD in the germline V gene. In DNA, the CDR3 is TGTGCCACCAGTGATTGGACCGGGAGATCCTACAATGAGCAGTTCTTC. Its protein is CATSDWTGRSYNEQFF.

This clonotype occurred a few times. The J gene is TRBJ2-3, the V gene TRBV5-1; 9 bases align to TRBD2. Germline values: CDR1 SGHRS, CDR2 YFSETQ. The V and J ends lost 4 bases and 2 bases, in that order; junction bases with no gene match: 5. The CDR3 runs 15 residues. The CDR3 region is CASSVTSGLTDTQYF. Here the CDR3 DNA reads TGCGCCAGCAGCGTGACTAGCGGCCTCACAGATACGCAGTATTTT.

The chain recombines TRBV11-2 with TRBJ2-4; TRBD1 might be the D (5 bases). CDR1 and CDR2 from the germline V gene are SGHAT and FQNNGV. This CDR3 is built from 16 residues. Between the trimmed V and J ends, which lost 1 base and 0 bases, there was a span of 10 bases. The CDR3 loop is CASSLGTSLAKNIQYF. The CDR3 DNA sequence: TGTGCCAGCAGCTTAGGGACATCTCTAGCCAAAAACATTCAGTACTTC.

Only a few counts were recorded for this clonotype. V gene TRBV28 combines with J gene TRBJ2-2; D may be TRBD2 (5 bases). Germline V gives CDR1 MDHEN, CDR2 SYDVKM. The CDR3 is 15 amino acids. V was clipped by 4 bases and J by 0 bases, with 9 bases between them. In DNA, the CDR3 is TGTGCCAGCAGTTCTCCCGGGACGAACACCGGGGAGCTGTTTTTT. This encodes CASSSPGTNTGELFF.

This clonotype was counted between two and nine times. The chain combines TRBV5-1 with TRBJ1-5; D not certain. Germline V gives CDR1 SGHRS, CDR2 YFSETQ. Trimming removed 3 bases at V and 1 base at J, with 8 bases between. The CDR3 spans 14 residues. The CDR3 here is CASSSDGSNQPQHF. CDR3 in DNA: TGCGCCAGCAGCTCGGACGGGAGCAATCAGCCCCAGCATTTT.

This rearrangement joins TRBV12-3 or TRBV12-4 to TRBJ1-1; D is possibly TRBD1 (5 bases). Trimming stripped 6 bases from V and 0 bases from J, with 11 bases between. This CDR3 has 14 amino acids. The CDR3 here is CASSLWGVNTEAFF. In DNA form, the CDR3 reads TGTGCCAGCAGCCTCTGGGGGGTGAACACTGAAGCTTTCTTT.

The CDR3 bases are TGTGCCAGCAGCCAAGATGTGCCCCCCGGAAACACCATATATTTT. It yields the protein CASSQDVPPGNTIYF. The chain links TRBV3-1 to TRBJ1-3; unclear D gene. The CDR3 covers 15 residues. Trimming shortened V by 0 bases and J by 4 bases, and 10 bases separated the two germline ends. CDR1 and CDR2 (germline): LGHDT, YNNKEL (reference sequence).

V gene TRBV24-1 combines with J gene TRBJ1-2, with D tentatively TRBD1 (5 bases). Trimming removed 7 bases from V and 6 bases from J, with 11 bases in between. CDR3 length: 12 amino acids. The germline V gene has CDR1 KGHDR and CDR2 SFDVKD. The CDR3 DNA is TGTGCCACCAGCCGGGACCTAGATGGCTACACCTTC. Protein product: CATSRDLDGYTF.

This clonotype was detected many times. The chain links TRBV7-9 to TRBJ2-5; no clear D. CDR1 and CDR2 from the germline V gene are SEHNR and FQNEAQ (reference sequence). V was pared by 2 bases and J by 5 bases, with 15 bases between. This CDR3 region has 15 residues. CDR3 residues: CASSLPIPGMETQYF. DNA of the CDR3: TGTGCCAGCAGCTTACCGATACCGGGTATGGAGACCCAGTACTTC.

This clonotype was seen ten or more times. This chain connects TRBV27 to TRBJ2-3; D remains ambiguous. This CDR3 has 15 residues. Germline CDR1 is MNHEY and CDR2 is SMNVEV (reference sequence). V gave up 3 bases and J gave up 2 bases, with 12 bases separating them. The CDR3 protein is CASSFRVFTTDTQYF. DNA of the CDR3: TGTGCCAGCAGTTTTCGGGTGTTTACCACAGATACGCAGTATTTT.

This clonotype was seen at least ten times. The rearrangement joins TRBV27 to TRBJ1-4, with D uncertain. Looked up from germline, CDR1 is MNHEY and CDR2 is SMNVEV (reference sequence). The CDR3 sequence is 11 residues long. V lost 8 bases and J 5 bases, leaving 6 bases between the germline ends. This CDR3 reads CASRGNEKLFF. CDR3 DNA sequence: TGTGCCAGCCGCGGGAATGAAAAACTGTTTTTT.

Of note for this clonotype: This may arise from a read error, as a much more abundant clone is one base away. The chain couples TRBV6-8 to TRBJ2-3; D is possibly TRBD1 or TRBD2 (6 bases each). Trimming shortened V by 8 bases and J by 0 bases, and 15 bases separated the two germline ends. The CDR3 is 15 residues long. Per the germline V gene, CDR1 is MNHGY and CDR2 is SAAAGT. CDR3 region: CASLYGGTSTDTQYF. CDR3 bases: TGTGCCAGCCTCTACGGGGGCACTAGCACAGATACGCAGTATTTT.

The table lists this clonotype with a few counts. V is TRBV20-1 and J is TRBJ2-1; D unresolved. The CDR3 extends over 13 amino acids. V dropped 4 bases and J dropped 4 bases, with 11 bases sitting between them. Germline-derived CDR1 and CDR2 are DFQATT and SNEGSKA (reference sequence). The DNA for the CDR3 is TGCAGTGCTACCGGGCCTCGATACAATGAGCAGTTCTTC. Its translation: CSATGPRYNEQFF.

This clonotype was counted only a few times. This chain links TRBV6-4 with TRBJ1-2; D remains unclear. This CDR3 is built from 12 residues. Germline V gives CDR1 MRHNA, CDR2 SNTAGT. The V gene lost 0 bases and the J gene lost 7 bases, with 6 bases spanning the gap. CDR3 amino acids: CASSDSFSGYTF. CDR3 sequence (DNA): TGTGCCAGCAGTGACTCGTTTTCTGGCTACACCTTC.

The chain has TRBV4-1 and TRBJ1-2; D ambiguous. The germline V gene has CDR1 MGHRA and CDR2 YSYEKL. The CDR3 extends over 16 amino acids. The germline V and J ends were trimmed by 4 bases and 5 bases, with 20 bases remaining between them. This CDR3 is CASSPRLSLGEYGYTF. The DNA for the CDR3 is TGCGCCAGCAGCCCACGGTTGTCCCTCGGAGAGTATGGCTACACCTTC.

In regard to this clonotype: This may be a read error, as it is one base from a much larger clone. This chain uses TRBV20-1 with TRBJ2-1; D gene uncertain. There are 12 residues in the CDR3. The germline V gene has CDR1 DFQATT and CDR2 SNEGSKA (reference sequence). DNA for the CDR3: TGCAGTGCCCTCCTGGCCTACAATGAGCATTTCTTC. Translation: CSALLAYNEHFF.

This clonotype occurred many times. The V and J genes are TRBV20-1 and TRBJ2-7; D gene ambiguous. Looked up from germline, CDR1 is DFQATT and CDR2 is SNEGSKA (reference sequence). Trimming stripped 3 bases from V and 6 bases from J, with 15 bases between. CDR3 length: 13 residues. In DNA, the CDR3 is TGCAGTGCTAGCAATGGCAGGCCCTTCGAGCAGTACGTC. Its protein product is CSASNGRPFEQYV.

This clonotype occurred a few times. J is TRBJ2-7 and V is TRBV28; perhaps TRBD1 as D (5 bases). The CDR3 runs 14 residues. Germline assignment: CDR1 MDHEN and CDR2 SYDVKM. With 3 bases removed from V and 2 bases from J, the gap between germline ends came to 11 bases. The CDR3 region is CASSLGQAPYEQYV. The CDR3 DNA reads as TGTGCCAGCAGTTTGGGGCAGGCTCCCTACGAGCAGTACGTC.

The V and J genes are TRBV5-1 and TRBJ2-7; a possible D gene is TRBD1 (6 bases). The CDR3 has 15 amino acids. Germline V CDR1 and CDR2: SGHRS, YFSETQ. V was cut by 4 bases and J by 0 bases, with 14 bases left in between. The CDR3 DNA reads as TGCGCCAGCAGCCCCCGGGACACCAACTCCTACGAGCAGTACGTC. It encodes CASSPRDTNSYEQYV.

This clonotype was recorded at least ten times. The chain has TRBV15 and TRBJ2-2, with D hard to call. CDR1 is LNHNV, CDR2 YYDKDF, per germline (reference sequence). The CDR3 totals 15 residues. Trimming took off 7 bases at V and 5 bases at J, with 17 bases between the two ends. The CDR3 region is CATTYVGYRTGELFF. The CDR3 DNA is TGTGCCACCACCTATGTAGGGTATCGGACCGGGGAGCTGTTTTTT.

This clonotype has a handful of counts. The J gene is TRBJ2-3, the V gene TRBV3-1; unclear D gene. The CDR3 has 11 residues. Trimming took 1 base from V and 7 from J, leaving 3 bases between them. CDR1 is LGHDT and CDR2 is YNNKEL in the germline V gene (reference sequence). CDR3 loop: CASSQAHTQYF. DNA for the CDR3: TGTGCCAGCAGCCAAGCTCATACGCAGTATTTT.

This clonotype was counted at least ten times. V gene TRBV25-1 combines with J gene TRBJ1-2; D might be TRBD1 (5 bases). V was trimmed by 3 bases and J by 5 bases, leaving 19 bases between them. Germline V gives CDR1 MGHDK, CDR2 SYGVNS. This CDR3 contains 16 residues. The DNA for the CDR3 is TGTGCCAGCAGTGAGAATTTTCCCGGGACGGCGTATGGCTACACCTTC. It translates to CASSENFPGTAYGYTF.

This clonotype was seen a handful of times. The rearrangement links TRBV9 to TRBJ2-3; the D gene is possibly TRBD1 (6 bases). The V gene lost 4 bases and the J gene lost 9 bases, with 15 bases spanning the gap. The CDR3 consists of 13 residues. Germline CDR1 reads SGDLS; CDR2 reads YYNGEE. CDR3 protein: CASSSGHAGTQYF. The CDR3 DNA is TGTGCCAGCAGCTCGGGACACGCCGGGACGCAGTATTTT. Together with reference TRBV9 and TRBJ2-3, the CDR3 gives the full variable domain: DSGVTQTPKHLITATGQRVTLRCSPRSGDLSVYWYQQSLDQGLQFLIQYYNGEERAKGNILERFSAQQFPDLHSELNLSSLELGDSALYFCASSSGHAGTQYFGPGTRLTVL.